This TCR beta chain was obtained from a study of identical twins. This clonotype was recorded many times. V was trimmed by 5 bases and J by 1 base, leaving 10 bases between them. Germline V gene sequence: CDR1 SGHRS, CDR2 YFSETQ. The CDR3 is 14 amino acids. Healthy Caucasians were all of the donors. TCRdb redid the calling of the 5' RACE reads with MiXCR, one entry per CDR3 protein. The sample has about 100,000 distinct CDR3 sequences; 5.5% to 7% are singletons. The V and J genes are TRBV5-1 and TRBJ2-4, with D unresolved. The sample taken for sequencing was memory T cells sorted from blood. The sequence was collected from a woman aged 50 to 60 in good health. CDR3 region: CASRVGYAKNIQYF. CDR3 sequence (DNA): TGCGCCAGCAGGGTGGGTTATGCCAAAAACATTCAGTACTTC.